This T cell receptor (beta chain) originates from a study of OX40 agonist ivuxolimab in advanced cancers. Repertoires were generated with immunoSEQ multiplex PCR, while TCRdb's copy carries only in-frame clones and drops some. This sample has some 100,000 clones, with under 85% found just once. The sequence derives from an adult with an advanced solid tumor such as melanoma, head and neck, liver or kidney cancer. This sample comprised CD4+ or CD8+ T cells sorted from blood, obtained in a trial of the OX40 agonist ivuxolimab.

The CDR3 sequence is CATSRDASYEQYF. The CDR3 region has the DNA TGTGCCACCAGCAGGGACGCTTCCTACGAGCAGTACTTC. The chain has TRBV15 and TRBJ2-7; D gene unclear. The V end was cut by 3 bases, the J end by 1 base, with 7 bases between. The CDR3 loop spans 13 amino acids. Germline CDR1 is LNHNV and CDR2 is YYDKDF (reference sequence).